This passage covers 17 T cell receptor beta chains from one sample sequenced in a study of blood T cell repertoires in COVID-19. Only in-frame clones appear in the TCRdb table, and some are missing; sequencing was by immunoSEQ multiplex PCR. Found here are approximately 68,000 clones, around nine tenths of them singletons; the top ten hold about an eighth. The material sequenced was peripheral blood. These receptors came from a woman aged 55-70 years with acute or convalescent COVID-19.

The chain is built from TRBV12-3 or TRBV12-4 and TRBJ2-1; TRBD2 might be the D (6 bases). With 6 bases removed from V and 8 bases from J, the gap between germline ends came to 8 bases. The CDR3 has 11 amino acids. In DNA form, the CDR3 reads TGTGCCAGCAGCGGGGGTGATGAGCAGTTCTTC. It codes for CASSGGDEQFF.

The CDR3 region is CASSQGDWTEAFF. In nucleotides, the CDR3 is TGTGCCAGCAGTCAGGGGGATTGGACTGAAGCTTTCTTT. This chain uses TRBV28 with TRBJ1-1, with 7 bases fitting TRBD1. The CDR3 contains 13 residues. Trimming cost V 5 bases and J 5 bases; bases outside gene matches: 5. CDR1 MDHEN and CDR2 SYDVKM come from the germline V gene.

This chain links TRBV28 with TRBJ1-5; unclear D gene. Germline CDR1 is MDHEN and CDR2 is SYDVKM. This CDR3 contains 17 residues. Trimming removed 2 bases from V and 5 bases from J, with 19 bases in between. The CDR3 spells CASSLEAYRVPHQPQHF. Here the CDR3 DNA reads TGTGCCAGCAGTTTAGAGGCCTATCGGGTCCCTCATCAGCCCCAGCATTTT.

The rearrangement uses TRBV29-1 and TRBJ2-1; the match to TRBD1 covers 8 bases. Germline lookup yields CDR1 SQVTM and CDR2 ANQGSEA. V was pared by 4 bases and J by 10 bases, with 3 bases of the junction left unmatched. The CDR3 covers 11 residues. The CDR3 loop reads CSVARTGEQFF. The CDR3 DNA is TGCAGCGTTGCTAGGACAGGGGAGCAGTTCTTC.

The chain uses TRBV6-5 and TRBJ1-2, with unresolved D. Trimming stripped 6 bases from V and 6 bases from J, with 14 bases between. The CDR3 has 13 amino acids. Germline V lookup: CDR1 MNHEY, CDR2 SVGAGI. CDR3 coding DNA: TGTGCCAGCAGGAGAGGGTCGAGACATGGCTACACCTTC. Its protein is CASRRGSRHGYTF.

As DNA, the CDR3 is TGCGCCAGCAGGTCGGGGGGCACAGATACGCAGTATTTT. Residues: CASRSGGTDTQYF. V usage is TRBV4-1 and J usage is TRBJ2-3; weak D call: TRBD2 (6 bases). CDR1 and CDR2 from the germline V gene are MGHRA and YSYEKL. The CDR3 is 13 amino acids. V was cut by 6 bases and J by 1 base, with 8 bases left in between.

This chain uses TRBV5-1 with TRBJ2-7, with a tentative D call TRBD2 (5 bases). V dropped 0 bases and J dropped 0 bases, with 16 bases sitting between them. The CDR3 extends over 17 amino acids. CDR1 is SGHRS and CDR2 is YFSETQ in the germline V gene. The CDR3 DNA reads TGCGCCAGCAGCTTGGGCCTGATAAGCGGCTCCTCCTACGAGCAGTACTTC. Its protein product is CASSLGLISGSSYEQYF.

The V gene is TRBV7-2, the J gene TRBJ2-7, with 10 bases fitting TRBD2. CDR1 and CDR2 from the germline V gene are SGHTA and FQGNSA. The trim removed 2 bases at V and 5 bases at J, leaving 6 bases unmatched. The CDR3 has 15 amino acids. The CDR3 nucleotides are TGTGCCAGCAGCTTAAAGCGGGGGGGCCGTGACGAGCAGTACTTC. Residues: CASSLKRGGRDEQYF.

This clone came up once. CDR3 amino acids: CASSLGTGTDTQYF. Written as DNA, the CDR3 is TGTGCCAGCAGCTTGGGGACAGGGACGGATACGCAGTATTTT. The rearrangement links TRBV7-2 to TRBJ2-3; 9 positions agree with TRBD1. Trimming removed 3 bases from V and 6 bases from J; junction bases left unmatched: 4. The CDR3 is made up of 14 amino acids. Germline values: CDR1 SGHTA, CDR2 FQGNSA.

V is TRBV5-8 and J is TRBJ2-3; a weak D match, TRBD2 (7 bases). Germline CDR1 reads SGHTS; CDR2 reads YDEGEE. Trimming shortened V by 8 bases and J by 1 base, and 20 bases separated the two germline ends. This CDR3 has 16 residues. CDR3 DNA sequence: TGTGCCAGTATATTCGGGGGGCACGGGCGCACAGATACGCAGTATTTT. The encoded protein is CASIFGGHGRTDTQYF.

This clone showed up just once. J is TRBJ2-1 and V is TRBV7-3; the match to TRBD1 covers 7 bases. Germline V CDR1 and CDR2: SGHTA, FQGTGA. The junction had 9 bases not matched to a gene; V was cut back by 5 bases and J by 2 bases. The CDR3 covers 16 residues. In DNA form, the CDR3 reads TGTGCCAGCAGCCCCACCGCGAGGGGGCCCTACAATGAGCAGTTCTTC. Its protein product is CASSPTARGPYNEQFF.

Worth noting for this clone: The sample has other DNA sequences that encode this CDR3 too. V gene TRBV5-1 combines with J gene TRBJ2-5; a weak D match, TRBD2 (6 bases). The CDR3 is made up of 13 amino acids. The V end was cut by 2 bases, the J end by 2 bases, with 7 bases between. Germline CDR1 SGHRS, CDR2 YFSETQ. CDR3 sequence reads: CASSFGGQETQYF. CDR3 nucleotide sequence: TGCGCCAGCAGCTTTGGGGGGCAAGAGACCCAGTACTTC.

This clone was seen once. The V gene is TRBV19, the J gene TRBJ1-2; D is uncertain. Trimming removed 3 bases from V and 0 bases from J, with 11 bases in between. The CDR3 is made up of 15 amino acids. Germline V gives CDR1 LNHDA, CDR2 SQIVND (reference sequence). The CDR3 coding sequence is TGTGCCAGTAGTATCTACGGTGCATCTAACTATGGCTACACCTTC. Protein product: CASSIYGASNYGYTF.

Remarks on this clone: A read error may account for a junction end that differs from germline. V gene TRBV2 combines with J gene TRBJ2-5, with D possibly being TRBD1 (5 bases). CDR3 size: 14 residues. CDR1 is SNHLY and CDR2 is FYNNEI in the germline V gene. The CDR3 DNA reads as TGTGCCAGCAGCGAAGACAGCCATCAAGAGACCCAGTACTTC. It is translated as CASSEDSHQETQYF.

CDR3 amino acids: CASSDLASFGTQYF. The CDR3 nucleotides read TGTGCCAGCAGTGACTTGGCTAGCTTTGGGACCCAGTACTTC. The V gene is TRBV2, the J gene TRBJ2-5; D is possibly TRBD2 (5 bases). Germline V gene data show CDR1 as SNHLY and CDR2 as FYNNEI. V was pared by 3 bases and J by 7 bases, with 15 bases between. The CDR3 covers 14 residues.

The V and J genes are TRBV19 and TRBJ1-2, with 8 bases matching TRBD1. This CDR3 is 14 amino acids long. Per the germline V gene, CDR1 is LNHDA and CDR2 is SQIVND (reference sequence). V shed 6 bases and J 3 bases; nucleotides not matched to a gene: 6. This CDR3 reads CASSPAGGHYGYTF. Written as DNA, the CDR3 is TGTGCCAGTAGCCCCGCAGGGGGCCACTATGGCTACACCTTC.

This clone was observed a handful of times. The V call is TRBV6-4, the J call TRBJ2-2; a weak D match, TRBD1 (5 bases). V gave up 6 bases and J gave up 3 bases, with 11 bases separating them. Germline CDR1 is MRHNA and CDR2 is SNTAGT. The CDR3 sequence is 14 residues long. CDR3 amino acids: CASSLTRDTGELFF. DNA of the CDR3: TGTGCCAGCAGCTTAACCAGGGACACCGGGGAGCTGTTTTTT.